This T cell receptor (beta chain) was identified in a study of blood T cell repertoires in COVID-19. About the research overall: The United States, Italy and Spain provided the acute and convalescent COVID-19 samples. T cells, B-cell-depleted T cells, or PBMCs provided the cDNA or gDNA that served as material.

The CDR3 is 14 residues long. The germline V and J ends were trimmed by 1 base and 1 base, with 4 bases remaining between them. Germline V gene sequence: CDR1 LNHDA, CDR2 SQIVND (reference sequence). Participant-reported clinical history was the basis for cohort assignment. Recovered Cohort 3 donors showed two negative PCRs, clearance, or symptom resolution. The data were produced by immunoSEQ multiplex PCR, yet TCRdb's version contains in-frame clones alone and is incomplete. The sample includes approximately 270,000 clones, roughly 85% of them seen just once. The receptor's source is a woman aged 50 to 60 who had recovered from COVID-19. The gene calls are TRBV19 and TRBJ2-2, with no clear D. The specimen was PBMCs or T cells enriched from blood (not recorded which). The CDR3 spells CASSIVENTGELFF. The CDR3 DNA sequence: TGTGCCAGTAGTATAGTAGAGAACACCGGGGAGCTGTTTTTT.